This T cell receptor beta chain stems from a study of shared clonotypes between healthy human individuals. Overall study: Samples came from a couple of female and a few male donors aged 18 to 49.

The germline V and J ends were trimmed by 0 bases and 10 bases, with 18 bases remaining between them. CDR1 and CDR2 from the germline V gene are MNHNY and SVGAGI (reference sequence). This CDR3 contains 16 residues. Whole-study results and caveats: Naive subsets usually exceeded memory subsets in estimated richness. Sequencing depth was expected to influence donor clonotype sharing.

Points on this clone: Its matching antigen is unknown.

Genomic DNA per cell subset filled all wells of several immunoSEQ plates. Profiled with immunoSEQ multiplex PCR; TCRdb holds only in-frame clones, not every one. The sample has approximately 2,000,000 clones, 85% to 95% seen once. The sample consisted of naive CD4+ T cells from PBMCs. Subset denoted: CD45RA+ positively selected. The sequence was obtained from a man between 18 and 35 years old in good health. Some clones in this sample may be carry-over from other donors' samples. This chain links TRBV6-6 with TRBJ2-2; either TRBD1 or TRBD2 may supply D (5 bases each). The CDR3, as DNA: TGTGCCAGCAGTTACTCTCACGGGGCGCGTGGGGAGGAGCTGTTTTTT. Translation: CASSYSHGARGEELFF.